A single sample gave rise to the 5 T cell receptor beta chains below, sequenced in a study of blood T cell repertoires in COVID-19 (dated by TCRdb to about 2020). Libraries were built with the immunoSEQ multiplex PCR assay. TCRdb carries this immuneACCESS record with in-frame sequences only. Its versions omit some clonotypes, under half of them owing to an unresolved V gene in the studies checked, with the rest unexplained. The sample data list more than 300,000 clones, and around 87% of these were observed just once. The top ten clones comprise 8% to 13% of the sample. The material sequenced was peripheral blood. The receptors here all came from a woman aged 25 to 39 with COVID-19, enrolled during active disease.

This clone was seen many times. The sample contains more than one DNA sequence encoding this CDR3. The chain has TRBV3-1 (or the pseudogene TRBV3-2) and TRBJ2-3, with 10 nucleotides matching TRBD2. The CDR3 has 15 amino acids. Germline values: CDR1 LGHDT, CDR2 YNNKEL (reference sequence). V lost 3 bases to trimming and J lost 1 base; unmatched junction nucleotides: 1. CDR3 protein: CASSHLAGGTDTQYF. CDR3 DNA: TGTGCCAGCAGCCATCTAGCGGGGGGCACAGATACGCAGTATTTT.

The V call is TRBV28, the J call TRBJ2-1, with TRBD2 matching 9 bases. Germline assignment: CDR1 MDHEN and CDR2 SYDVKM. The trim removed 4 bases at V and 6 bases at J, leaving 7 bases unmatched. CDR3 length equals 15 residues. In nucleotides, the CDR3 is TGTGCCAGCAGTTCAAGACTAGCGGATACCAATGAGCAGTTCTTC. It specifies CASSSRLADTNEQFF. The entire variable domain, with the rest obtained from reference TRBV28 and TRBJ2-1, is as follows: DVKVTQSSRYLVKRTGEKVFLECVQDMDHENMFWYRQDPGLGLRLIYFSYDVKMKEKGDIPEGYSVSREKKERFSLILESASTNQTSMYLCASSSRLADTNEQFFGPGTRLTVL.

CDR3 nucleotides: TGTGCCAGCAGTTTGACGGGACAGGTCTATGAAAAACTGTTTTTT. It specifies CASSLTGQVYEKLFF. The gene calls are TRBV28 and TRBJ1-4; 8 bases are shared with TRBD1. V gave up 3 bases and J gave up 6 bases; unmatched junction bases: 6. The CDR3 is 15 residues long. Germline V gene sequence: CDR1 MDHEN, CDR2 SYDVKM.

This clone appeared once. The genes are TRBV28 and TRBJ1-4; D ambiguous. V lost 4 bases and J lost 5, with 5 bases in between. Germline-derived CDR1 and CDR2 are MDHEN and SYDVKM. CDR3 length equals 12 residues. This CDR3 reads CASSSANEKLFF. The CDR3 region has the DNA TGTGCCAGCAGTTCAGCGAATGAAAAACTGTTTTTT.

The chain has TRBV5-6 and TRBJ1-6; no clear D gene. Trimming took off 6 bases at V and 9 bases at J, with 16 bases between the two ends. The germline CDR1 and CDR2 sequences are SGHDT and YYEEEE. The CDR3 sequence is 14 residues long. The CDR3 DNA reads as TGTGCCAGCACTATGCGAGGGTTTGGTTCACCCCTCCACTTT. Translating it yields CASTMRGFGSPLHF.